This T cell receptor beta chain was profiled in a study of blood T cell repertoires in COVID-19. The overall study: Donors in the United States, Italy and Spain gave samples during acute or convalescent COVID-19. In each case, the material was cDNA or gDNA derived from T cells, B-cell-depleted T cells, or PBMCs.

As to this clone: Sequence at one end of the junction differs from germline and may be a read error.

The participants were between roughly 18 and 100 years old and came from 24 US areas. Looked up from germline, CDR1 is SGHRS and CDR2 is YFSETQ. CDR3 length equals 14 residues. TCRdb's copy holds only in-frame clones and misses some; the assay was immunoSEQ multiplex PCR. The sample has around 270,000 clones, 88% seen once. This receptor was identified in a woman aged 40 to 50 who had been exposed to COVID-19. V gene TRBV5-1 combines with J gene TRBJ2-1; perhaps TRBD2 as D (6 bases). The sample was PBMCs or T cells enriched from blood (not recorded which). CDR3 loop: CASSPGSVGGEQFF. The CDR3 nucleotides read TGTGCCAGCAGCCCCGGATCTGTGGGAGGTGAGCAGTTCTTC. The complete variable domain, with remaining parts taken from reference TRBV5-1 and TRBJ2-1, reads KAGVTQTPRYLIKTRGQQVTLSCSPISGHRSVSWYQQTPGQGLQFLFEYFSETQRNKGNFPGRFSGRQFSNSRSEMNVSTLELGDSALYLCASSPGSVGGEQFFGPGTRLTVL.